This TCR beta chain was found in a study of regulatory T cells in long-lasting Graves disease. This clonotype came up a few times. Researchers made TCR beta libraries by using iRepertoire HTBI primers and running Arm-PCR on CDR3 regions. One entry per CDR3 protein, called by TCRdb with MiXCR from the multiplex PCR reads. Of about half a million distinct CDR3 sequences in the sample, 9.5% to 15% were seen once. Described time point: newly diagnosed GD, antithyroid drugs for less than 3 months. After RNA was extracted from PBMCs, the TCR library was made from it. Germline CDR1 reads MNHEY; CDR2 reads SVGEGT. V lost 7 bases, J lost 4 bases, and 19 bases lay in between. CDR3 length equals 15 residues. The sample also formed part of further work on T cells in Graves' hyperthyroidism and ophthalmopathy.

This TCR was recovered from a woman younger than 45 with Graves disease. The sequencing used peripheral blood mononuclear cells (PBMCs), collected at new diagnosis, from a patient treated with antithyroid drugs. The chain joins TRBV6-2 or TRBV6-3 to TRBJ1-2; D is undetermined. For the CDR3, the DNA is TGTGCCAGCAATAATCCTATCCAGGCTGCCTATGGCTACACCTTC. Translation gives CASNNPIQAAYGYTF.